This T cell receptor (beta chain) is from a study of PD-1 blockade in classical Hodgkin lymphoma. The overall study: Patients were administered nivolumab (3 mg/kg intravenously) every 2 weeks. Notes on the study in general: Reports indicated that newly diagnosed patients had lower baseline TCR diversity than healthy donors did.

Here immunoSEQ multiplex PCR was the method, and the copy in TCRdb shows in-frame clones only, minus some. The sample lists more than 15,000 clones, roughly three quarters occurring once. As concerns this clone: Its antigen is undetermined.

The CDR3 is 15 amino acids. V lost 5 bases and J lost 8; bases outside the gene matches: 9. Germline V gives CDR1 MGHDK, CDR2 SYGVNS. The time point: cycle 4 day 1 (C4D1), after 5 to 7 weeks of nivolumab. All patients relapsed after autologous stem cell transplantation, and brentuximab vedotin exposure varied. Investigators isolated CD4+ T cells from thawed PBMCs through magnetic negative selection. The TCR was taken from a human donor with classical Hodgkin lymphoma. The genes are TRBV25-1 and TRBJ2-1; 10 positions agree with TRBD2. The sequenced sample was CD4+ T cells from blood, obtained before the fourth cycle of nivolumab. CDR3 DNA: TGTGCCAGCAGTACTTTAGGCAGCGGGAGGGATGAGCAGTTCTTC. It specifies CASSTLGSGRDEQFF.